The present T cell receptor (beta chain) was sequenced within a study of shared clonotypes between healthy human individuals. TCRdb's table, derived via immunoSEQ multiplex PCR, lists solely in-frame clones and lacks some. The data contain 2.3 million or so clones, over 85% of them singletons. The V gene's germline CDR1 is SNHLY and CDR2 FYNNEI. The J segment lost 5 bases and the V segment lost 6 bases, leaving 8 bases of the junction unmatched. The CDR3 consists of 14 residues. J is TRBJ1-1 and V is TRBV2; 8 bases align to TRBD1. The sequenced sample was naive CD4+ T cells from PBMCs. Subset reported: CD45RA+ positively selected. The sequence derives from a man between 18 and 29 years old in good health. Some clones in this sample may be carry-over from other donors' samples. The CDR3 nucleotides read TGTGCCAGCAGCCTGGACAGGGAAAGTACTGAAGCTTTCTTT. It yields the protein CASSLDRESTEAFF.